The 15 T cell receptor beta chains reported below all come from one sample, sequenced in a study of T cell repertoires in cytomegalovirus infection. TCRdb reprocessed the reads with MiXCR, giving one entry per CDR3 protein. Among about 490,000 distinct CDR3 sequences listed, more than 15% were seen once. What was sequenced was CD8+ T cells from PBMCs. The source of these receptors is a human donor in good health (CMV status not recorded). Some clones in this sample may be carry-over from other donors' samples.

CDR3 sequence: CASSSSRQGLGEQFF. The CDR3 DNA reads TGTGCCAGCAGTTCCTCGCGACAGGGTTTAGGTGAGCAGTTCTTC. The chain employs TRBV28 and TRBJ2-1; 7 bases are a match to TRBD1. The trim removed 4 bases at V and 9 bases at J, leaving 12 bases unmatched. The germline CDR1 and CDR2 sequences are MDHEN and SYDVKM. The CDR3 totals 15 residues.

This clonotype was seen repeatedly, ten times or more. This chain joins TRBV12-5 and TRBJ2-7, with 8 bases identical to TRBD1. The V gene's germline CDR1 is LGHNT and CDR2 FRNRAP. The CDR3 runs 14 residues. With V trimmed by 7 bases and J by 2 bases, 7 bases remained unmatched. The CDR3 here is CASDFQGAPYEQYF. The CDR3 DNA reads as TGTGCTAGTGACTTCCAGGGGGCCCCCTACGAGCAGTACTTC.

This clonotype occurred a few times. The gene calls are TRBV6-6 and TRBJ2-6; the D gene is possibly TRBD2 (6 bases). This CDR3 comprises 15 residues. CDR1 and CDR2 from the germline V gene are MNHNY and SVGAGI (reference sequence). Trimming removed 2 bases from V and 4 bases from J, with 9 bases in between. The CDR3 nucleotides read TGTGCCAGCAGTTACGCGGGGCCCGGGGCCAACGTCCTGACTTTC. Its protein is CASSYAGPGANVLTF.

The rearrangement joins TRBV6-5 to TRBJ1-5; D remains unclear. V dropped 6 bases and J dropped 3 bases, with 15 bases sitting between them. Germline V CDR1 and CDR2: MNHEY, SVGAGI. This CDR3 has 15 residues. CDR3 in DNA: TGTGCCAGCAGACTGACGCGGGATTTCAATCAGCCCCAGCATTTT. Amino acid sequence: CASRLTRDFNQPQHF.

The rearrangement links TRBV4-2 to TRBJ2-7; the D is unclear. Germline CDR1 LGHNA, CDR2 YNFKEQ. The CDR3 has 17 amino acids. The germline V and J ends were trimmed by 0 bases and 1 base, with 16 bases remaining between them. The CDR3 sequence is CASSQETATGPSYEQYF. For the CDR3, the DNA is TGTGCCAGCAGCCAAGAGACGGCCACGGGTCCATCCTACGAGCAGTACTTC.

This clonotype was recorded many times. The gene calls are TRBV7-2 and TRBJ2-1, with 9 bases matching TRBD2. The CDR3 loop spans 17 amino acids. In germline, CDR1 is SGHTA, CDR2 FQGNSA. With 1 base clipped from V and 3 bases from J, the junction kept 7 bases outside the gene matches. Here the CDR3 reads CASSLDRREGFYNEQFF. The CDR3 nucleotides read TGTGCCAGCAGCTTAGATCGGCGGGAGGGTTTCTACAATGAGCAGTTCTTC.

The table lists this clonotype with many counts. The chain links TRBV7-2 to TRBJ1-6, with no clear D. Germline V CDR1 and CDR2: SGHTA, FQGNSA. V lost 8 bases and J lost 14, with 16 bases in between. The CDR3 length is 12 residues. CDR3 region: CASRRALLTLHF. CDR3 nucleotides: TGTGCCAGCCGTCGCGCCCTGCTAACCCTCCACTTT.

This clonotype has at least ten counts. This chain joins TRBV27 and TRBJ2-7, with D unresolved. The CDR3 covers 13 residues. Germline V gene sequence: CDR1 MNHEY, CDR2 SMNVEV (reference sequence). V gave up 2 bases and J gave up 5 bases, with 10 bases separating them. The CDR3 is CASSLTPVDEQYF. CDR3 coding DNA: TGTGCCAGCAGTTTAACCCCGGTGGACGAGCAGTACTTC.

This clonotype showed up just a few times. The CDR3 is CASSVGGQSTDTQYF. CDR3 sequence (DNA): TGTGCCAGCAGCGTGGGAGGACAAAGCACAGATACGCAGTATTTT. The chain combines TRBV9 with TRBJ2-3, with D possibly being TRBD2 (6 bases). V was clipped by 2 bases and J by 0 bases, with 10 bases between them. The CDR3 runs to 15 residues. Germline-derived CDR1 and CDR2 are SGDLS and YYNGEE.

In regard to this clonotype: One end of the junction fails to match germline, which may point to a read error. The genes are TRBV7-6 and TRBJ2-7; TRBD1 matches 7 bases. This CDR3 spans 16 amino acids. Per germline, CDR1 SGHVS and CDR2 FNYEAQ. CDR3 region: CASSLGPQGISYVQCF. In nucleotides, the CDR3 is TGTGCCAGCAGCTTAGGACCACAGGGGATCTCCTACGTTCAGTGCTTC.

The chain's CDR3 is CASSLSRAQETQYF. Here the CDR3 DNA reads TGTGCCAGCAGTTTATCCAGGGCCCAAGAGACCCAGTACTTC. The chain uses TRBV27 and TRBJ2-5; the D gene is possibly TRBD1 (5 bases). This CDR3 has 14 residues. V was shortened by 0 bases and J by 1 base, with 6 bases between the two germline ends. Germline V CDR1 and CDR2: MNHEY, SMNVEV (reference sequence).

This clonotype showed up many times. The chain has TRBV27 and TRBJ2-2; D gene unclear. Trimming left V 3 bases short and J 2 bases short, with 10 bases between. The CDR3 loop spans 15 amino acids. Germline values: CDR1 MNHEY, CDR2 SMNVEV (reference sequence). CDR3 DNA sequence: TGTGCCAGCAGTTTGTACGTCGGAAACACCGGGGAGCTGTTTTTT. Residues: CASSLYVGNTGELFF.

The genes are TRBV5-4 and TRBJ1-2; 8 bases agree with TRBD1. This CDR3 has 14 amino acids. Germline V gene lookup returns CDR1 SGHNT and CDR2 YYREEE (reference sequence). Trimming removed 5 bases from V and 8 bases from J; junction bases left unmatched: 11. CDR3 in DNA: TGTGCCAGCAGACCGGACAGGGCAAACCGGGGCTACACCTTC. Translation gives CASRPDRANRGYTF.

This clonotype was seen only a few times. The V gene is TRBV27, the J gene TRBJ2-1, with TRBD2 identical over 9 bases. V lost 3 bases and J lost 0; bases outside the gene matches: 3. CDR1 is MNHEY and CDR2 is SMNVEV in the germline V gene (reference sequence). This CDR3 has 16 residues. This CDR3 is CASSFNSGGSYNEQFF. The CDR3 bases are TGTGCCAGCAGTTTCAATAGCGGGGGCTCCTACAATGAGCAGTTCTTC.

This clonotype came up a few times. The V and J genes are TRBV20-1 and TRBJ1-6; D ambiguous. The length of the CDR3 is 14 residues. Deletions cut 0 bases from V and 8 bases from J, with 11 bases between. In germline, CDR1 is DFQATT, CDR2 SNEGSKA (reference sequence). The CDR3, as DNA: TGCAGTGCTAGAGATAGTCAGGAATATTCACCCCTCCACTTT. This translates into CSARDSQEYSPLHF.